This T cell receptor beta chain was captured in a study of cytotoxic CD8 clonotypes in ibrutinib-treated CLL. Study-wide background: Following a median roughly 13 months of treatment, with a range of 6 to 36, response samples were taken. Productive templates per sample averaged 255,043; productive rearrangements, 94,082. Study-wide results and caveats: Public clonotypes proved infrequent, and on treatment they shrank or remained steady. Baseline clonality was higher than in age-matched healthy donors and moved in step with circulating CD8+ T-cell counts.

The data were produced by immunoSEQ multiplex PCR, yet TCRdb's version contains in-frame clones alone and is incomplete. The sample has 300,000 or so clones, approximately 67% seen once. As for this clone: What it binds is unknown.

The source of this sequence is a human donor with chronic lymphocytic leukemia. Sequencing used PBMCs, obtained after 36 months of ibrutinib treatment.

The chain's CDR3 is CASSQEGSDTQYF. CDR3 coding DNA: TGCGCCAGCAGCCAAGAGGGGTCAGATACGCAGTATTTT. The chain joins TRBV4-3 to TRBJ2-3; no reliable D call. The V gene lost 0 bases and the J gene lost 4 bases, with 5 bases spanning the gap. The CDR3 consists of 13 residues. The germline CDR1 and CDR2 sequences are LGHNA and YSLEER.